These 26 T cell receptor beta chains were sequenced from one sample in a study of cytomegalovirus exposure and HLA in healthy donors. The PCR made use of 60 Vbeta and 13 Jbeta primers. Here immunoSEQ multiplex PCR was the method, and the copy in TCRdb shows in-frame clones only, minus some. Seen here are 150,000 to 200,000 clones, around three quarters observed once, and the top ten hold roughly 7.1%. The material sequenced was PBMCs. These receptors all stem from a man between 40 and 49 years old in good health and CMV-seropositive.

The gene calls are TRBV5-6 and TRBJ1-2; the D gene is possibly TRBD1 (6 bases). Trimming stripped 4 bases from V and 2 bases from J, with 18 bases between. Germline V CDR1 and CDR2: SGHDT, YYEEEE. The CDR3 extends over 16 amino acids. The CDR3 DNA reads as TGTGCCAGCAGCCTCGGGGGGGCAGGGGCGAACTATGGCTACACCTTC. This translates into CASSLGGAGANYGYTF.

The rearrangement uses TRBV5-6 and TRBJ2-2, with 11 bases aligning to TRBD2. The CDR3 has 16 residues. Germline V gene lookup returns CDR1 SGHDT and CDR2 YYEEEE. Losses at the gene ends were 2 bases for V and 1 base for J; bases not matched to a gene: 1. The CDR3 protein is CASSFGLAGNTGELFF. The CDR3 DNA sequence: TGTGCCAGCAGCTTCGGACTAGCGGGGAACACCGGGGAGCTGTTTTTT.

The chain has TRBV19 and TRBJ2-3, with 9 nucleotides matching TRBD1. The CDR3 is 16 residues long. Trimming at V came to 3 bases and at J to 2 bases, leaving 6 bases not matched to a gene. Germline assignment: CDR1 LNHDA and CDR2 SQIVND (reference sequence). CDR3 amino acids: CASSILTGGLTDTQYF. CDR3 sequence (DNA): TGTGCCAGTAGTATCCTTACAGGGGGCCTCACAGATACGCAGTATTTT.

The J gene is TRBJ2-7, the V gene TRBV7-2; 10 nucleotides match TRBD1. The CDR3 is 13 residues long. Per the germline V gene, CDR1 is SGHTA and CDR2 is FQGNSA. Unmatched junction bases numbered 2, after V lost 3 bases and J lost 6 bases. CDR3 DNA: TGTGCCAGCAGCTTCGACAGGGGGCGCGAGCAGTACTTC. Translation gives CASSFDRGREQYF.

For this clone: Other DNA sequences within the sample encode an identical CDR3. The chain combines TRBV5-6 with TRBJ2-7; D possibly corresponds to TRBD2 (5 bases). Germline CDR1 and CDR2: SGHDT and YYEEEE. V was cut by 4 bases and J by 6 bases, with 11 bases left in between. The CDR3 is 12 residues long. The CDR3, as DNA: TGTGCCAGCAGCCAAGGTGGACTCGAGCAGTACTTC. As protein: CASSQGGLEQYF.

The chain joins TRBV6-1 to TRBJ2-2; 10 positions match TRBD1. Per germline, CDR1 MNHNS and CDR2 SASEGT. This CDR3 has 15 residues. J lost 1 base, V lost 6 bases, and 2 bases had no gene match. The CDR3 coding sequence is TGTGCCAGCAGAGGGACAGGGGTGAACACCGGGGAGCTGTTTTTT. Its protein product is CASRGTGVNTGELFF.

The chain carries TRBV9 and TRBJ1-1; 9 positions agree with TRBD1. CDR1 and CDR2 from the germline V gene are SGDLS and YYNGEE. The CDR3 is made up of 14 amino acids. Unmatched junction bases numbered 4, after V lost 0 bases and J lost 7 bases. CDR3 coding DNA: TGTGCCAGCAGCGTAGGGGACAGGGTTGGTGAAGCTTTCTTT. This gives the protein CASSVGDRVGEAFF.

Only a few counts were recorded for this clone. The gene calls are TRBV19 and TRBJ1-5; the match to TRBD1 covers 9 bases. Germline V gene data show CDR1 as LNHDA and CDR2 as SQIVND (reference sequence). Trimming removed 4 bases from V and 6 bases from J; junction bases left unmatched: 4. The CDR3 contains 14 residues. CDR3: CASSRLGQGQPQHF. In DNA form, the CDR3 reads TGTGCCAGTAGTAGGTTGGGACAGGGTCAGCCCCAGCATTTT. Full variable domain (missing parts from reference TRBV19 and TRBJ1-5): DGGITQSPKYLFRKEGQNVTLSCEQNLNHDAMYWYRQDPGQGLRLIYYSQIVNDFQKGDIAEGYSVSREKKESFPLTVTSAQKNPTAFYLCASSRLGQGQPQHFGDGTRLSIL.

This chain's CDR3 is CAVGDRERSIADTQYF. CDR3 DNA sequence: TGTGCCGTGGGGGACAGGGAGAGGTCTATAGCAGATACGCAGTATTTT. The chain recombines TRBV19 with TRBJ2-3; 9 positions agree with TRBD1. Trimming took 11 bases from V and 4 from J; bases not matched to a gene: 16. The CDR3 runs 16 residues. The germline gives CDR1 LNHDA, CDR2 SQIVND (reference sequence).

The chain links TRBV7-2 to TRBJ1-2; tentatively, D is TRBD1 (5 bases). The CDR3 contains 14 residues. In germline, CDR1 is SGHTA, CDR2 FQGNSA. V lost 7 bases to trimming and J lost 8 bases, with 20 bases between them. CDR3 residues: CASTLGAGKGGYTF. CDR3 coding DNA: TGTGCCAGCACCCTAGGGGCAGGGAAGGGCGGCTACACCTTC.

The rearrangement uses TRBV4-3 and TRBJ2-5; D perhaps matches TRBD2 (5 bases). The assigned J gene may be wrong: the sequence end matches TRBJ2-7 better. Germline V gives CDR1 LGHNA, CDR2 YSLEER. CDR3 length equals 14 residues. The CDR3, as DNA: TGCGCCAGCAGCCGAGGGCCAAGCTCCTACGAGCAGTACTTC. This encodes CASSRGPSSYEQYF.

This clone was picked up one time. The chain combines TRBV5-1 with TRBJ2-5, with 9 bases matching TRBD2. CDR3 size: 14 residues. CDR1 and CDR2 (germline): SGHRS, YFSETQ. J gave up 5 bases and V 5 bases, and 7 bases lay outside the gene matches. CDR3 DNA sequence: TGCGCCAGCAGGGGCGGGGGGGCCCGTGAGACCCAGTACTTC. This sequence encodes CASRGGGARETQYF.

This clone was detected only once. The gene calls are TRBV29-1 and TRBJ2-2, with D possibly TRBD1 on 6 matching bases. The germline CDR1 and CDR2 sequences are SQVTM and ANQGSEA. The CDR3 length is 14 residues. Trimming pared 5 bases from V and 3 bases from J, leaving 13 bases between. In nucleotides, the CDR3 is TGCAGCGTTTGGGCAGGGGACGACACCGGGGAGCTGTTTTTT. Protein sequence: CSVWAGDDTGELFF.

The chain employs TRBV19 and TRBJ1-5, with a tentative D call TRBD1 (5 bases). The V end was cut by 6 bases, the J end by 5 bases, with 17 bases between. The CDR3 length is 15 residues. Germline V CDR1 and CDR2: LNHDA, SQIVND (reference sequence). CDR3 in DNA: TGTGCCAGTAGCCCCGGGGGGTGGGCCGATCAGCCCCAGCATTTT. Its translation is CASSPGGWADQPQHF.

This clone turned up a few times. Other DNA sequences in this specimen translate into the identical CDR3. The rearrangement uses TRBV10-3 and TRBJ2-7; 8 bases align to TRBD1. This CDR3 comprises 13 residues. Germline-derived CDR1 and CDR2 are ENHRY and SYGVKD. V shed 2 bases, J shed 4 bases, and the junction held 1 base outside the gene matches. The CDR3 bases are TGTGCCATCAGTGAGGGACAGGGTTACGAGCAGTACTTC. Translating gives CAISEGQGYEQYF.

CDR3 coding DNA: TGTGCCAGCAGCTTAGGGCGGGGATGGAGCAATCAGCCCCAGCATTTT. Protein sequence: CASSLGRGWSNQPQHF. The chain uses TRBV7-8 and TRBJ1-5; D is uncertain. V lost 1 base to trimming and J lost 1 base, with 11 bases between them. Germline CDR1 SGHVS, CDR2 FQNEAQ. This CDR3 has 16 residues.

The chain carries TRBV10-1 and TRBJ2-7; D perhaps matches TRBD2 (5 bases). Trimming shortened V by 9 bases and J by 1 base, and 19 bases separated the two germline ends. CDR1 and CDR2 (germline): WNHNN, SYGVQD (reference sequence). The CDR3 sequence is 15 residues long. In DNA form, the CDR3 reads TGCGCCAGGCCGTCTAGGTTCGGGAAATCCTACGAGCAGTACTTC. Translating it yields CARPSRFGKSYEQYF.

J is TRBJ2-7 and V is TRBV9; D gene ambiguous. The CDR3 is made up of 14 amino acids. V lost 4 bases to trimming and J lost 0 bases, with 11 bases between them. Per germline, CDR1 SGDLS and CDR2 YYNGEE. The CDR3 region is CASSPQVSSYEQYF. CDR3 in DNA: TGTGCCAGCAGCCCTCAGGTTAGCTCCTACGAGCAGTACTTC.

The chain combines TRBV9 with TRBJ2-2; 9 positions match TRBD2. The CDR3 is 24 residues long. Germline V CDR1 and CDR2: SGDLS, YYNGEE. With V trimmed by 0 bases and J by 2 bases, 26 bases remained unmatched. CDR3: CASSVGDGSGGVRPINRNTGELFF. The CDR3 DNA reads as TGTGCCAGCAGCGTAGGGGATGGTAGCGGGGGTGTACGCCCCATTAACAGAAACACCGGGGAGCTGTTTTTT.

The chain has TRBV4-3 and TRBJ2-3; 9 bases agree with TRBD2. This CDR3 contains 15 residues. Germline V gives CDR1 LGHNA, CDR2 YSLEER. Trimming cost V 1 base and J 2 bases; bases outside gene matches: 1. In DNA form, the CDR3 reads TGCGCCAGCAGCCAAGGGACTAGCGCCACAGATACGCAGTATTTT. Protein: CASSQGTSATDTQYF.

The chain carries TRBV27 and TRBJ2-2; D unresolved. This CDR3 is built from 13 residues. V dropped 2 bases and J dropped 3 bases, with 4 bases sitting between them. In germline, CDR1 is MNHEY, CDR2 SMNVEV (reference sequence). The CDR3 loop is CASSLSYTGELFF. The CDR3 DNA follows: TGTGCCAGCAGTTTAAGCTACACCGGGGAGCTGTTTTTT.

The chain employs TRBV5-4 and TRBJ2-5; possibly TRBD2 for D (6 bases). CDR3 length: 14 residues. CDR1 is SGHNT, CDR2 YYREEE, per germline (reference sequence). The ends were cut back, 3 bases at V and 8 bases at J, with 17 bases in the middle. Written as DNA, the CDR3 is TGTGCCAGCAGCTCCCGGGACTCCTCGGTAACCCAGTACTTC. Encoded protein: CASSSRDSSVTQYF.

This chain connects TRBV9 to TRBJ2-7; D possibly corresponds to TRBD2 (6 bases). Germline V gene data show CDR1 as SGDLS and CDR2 as YYNGEE. The ends were cut back, 0 bases at V and 6 bases at J, with 19 bases in the middle. This CDR3 has 16 residues. The CDR3 DNA is TGTGCCAGCAGCGTAGAGGTAGTGAGAGGGAGGTCCGAGCAGTACTTC. This encodes CASSVEVVRGRSEQYF. Looking up the rest from reference TRBV9 and TRBJ2-7 gives the full variable domain: DSGVTQTPKHLITATGQRVTLRCSPRSGDLSVYWYQQSLDQGLQFLIQYYNGEERAKGNILERFSAQQFPDLHSELNLSSLELGDSALYFCASSVEVVRGRSEQYFGPGTRLTVT.

V usage is TRBV7-6 and J usage is TRBJ1-1; possibly TRBD1 for D (6 bases). The CDR3 is 16 residues long. In germline, CDR1 is SGHVS, CDR2 FNYEAQ. The V gene lost 2 bases and the J gene lost 4 bases, with 17 bases spanning the gap. CDR3 sequence reads: CASSLLQGPGGTEAFF. The CDR3 DNA reads TGTGCCAGCAGCTTACTACAGGGCCCTGGCGGCACTGAAGCTTTCTTT.

The chain joins TRBV4-2 to TRBJ1-6; maybe TRBD1 (5 bases). CDR3 length: 18 residues. V lost 1 base and J 2 bases, leaving 15 bases between the germline ends. The germline CDR1 and CDR2 sequences are LGHNA and YNFKEQ. CDR3 coding DNA: TGTGCCAGCAGCCAAGGAAGCAGGGTTGGCACCTATAATTCACCCCTCCACTTT. It is translated as CASSQGSRVGTYNSPLHF.

This clone occurred a few times. The chain combines TRBV2 with TRBJ1-6, with TRBD1 matching 10 bases. Per germline, CDR1 SNHLY and CDR2 FYNNEI. V trimming: 6 bases; J trimming: 7 bases; junction bases outside the gene matches: 6. The CDR3 loop spans 15 amino acids. The DNA of the CDR3 is TGTGCCAGCAGGGGGGACAGGGGCGAGAATTCACCCCTCCACTTT. Protein: CASRGDRGENSPLHF.